This TCR beta chain emerged from a study of shared clonotypes between healthy human individuals. Study context: Per donor, three plates held CD4 naive cells, three held CD4 memory, two held CD8 naive and one held CD8 memory.

Study-level points and caveats: Naive subsets typically showed greater estimated richness than memory subsets.

The CDR3 runs 14 residues. Germline assignment: CDR1 LGHNT and CDR2 FRNRAP. V lost 2 bases to trimming and J lost 2 bases, with 8 bases between them. CD4+ cell separation produced CD45RA+ naive and CD45RA-negative memory subsets. Turning to this clone: The antigen remains undetermined.

Sequencing was performed with immunoSEQ multiplex PCR; in TCRdb, only in-frame clones are kept and a portion is missing. The profile shows 2 million to 3 million clones, roughly 93% of them singletons. Specimen: naive CD4+ T cells from PBMCs. The subset here: CD45RA+ positively selected. The chain has TRBV12-5 and TRBJ2-3, with D possibly TRBD2 on 6 matching bases. This TCR was recovered from a man aged 18-30 years in good health. Some clones in this sample may be carry-over from other donors' samples. CDR3 sequence reads: CASGLSGATDTQYF. CDR3 sequence (DNA): TGTGCTAGTGGTTTGTCGGGAGCCACAGATACGCAGTATTTT.